The rows below give T cell receptor beta chains drawn from one sample of a study of graft-versus-host responses after intestinal transplantation. Here immunoSEQ multiplex PCR was the method, and the copy in TCRdb shows in-frame clones only, minus some. Of under 15,000 clones listed, approximately 36% are singletons. Sequencing was performed on alloreactive CD8+ T cells from a mixed lymphocyte reaction culture, taken before intestinal transplant. The receptors were sampled from a human patient who received an intestinal transplant. The CDR3 runs from the conserved cysteine through the conserved F or W. A D gene is named only where the DNA matches it firmly. The size field is filled for only some rows; it gives once, few, many or a size class.

TRBJ2-1	NA	TRBV6-1	NA	TGTGCCAGCAGTGAAGCGCAAGGATACAATGAGCAGTTCTTC	CASSEAQGYNEQFF
TRBJ1-1	NA	TRBV30	NA	TGTGCCTGCGACCCCTATGGGGCCATGAACACTGAAGCTTTCTTT	CACDPYGAMNTEAFF
TRBJ2-1	NA	TRBV4-2	NA	TGTGCCAGCAAACTAGAGGAGGGGGGCGATCTAGAGCAGTTCTTC	CASKLEEGGDLEQFF
TRBJ1-3	NA	TRBV6-5	few	TGTGCCAGCAGTCCAGGCGGAGGGTTAGGAAACACCATATATTTT	CASSPGGGLGNTIYF
TRBJ2-7	TRBD2	TRBV7-6	NA	TGTGCCAGCAGCTTGGGGACTAGCGGGACCTACGAGCAGTACTTC	CASSLGTSGTYEQYF
TRBJ2-5	TRBD1	TRBV4-1	NA	TGCGCCAGCAGCCAAGGACTACAGGGGTTCAGGGAGACCCAGTACTTC	CASSQGLQGFRETQYF
TRBJ1-4	TRBD1	TRBV5-1	few	TGCGCCAGCAGCTCCGGGACAGGAGATGAAAAACTGTTTTTT	CASSSGTGDEKLFF
TRBJ2-1	TRBD1	TRBV5-1	few	TGCGCCAGCAGCCCCGGGACAGCGATTAATGAGCAGTTCTTC	CASSPGTAINEQFF
TRBJ2-5	NA	TRBV6-1	few	TGTGCCAGCCGGAGACAGGACCCTCAAGAGACCCAGTACTTC	CASRRQDPQETQYF
TRBJ2-1	NA	TRBV12-5	NA	TGTGCTAGTCTACAGGCTGGGCCCTACAATGAGCAGTTCTTC	CASLQAGPYNEQFF
TRBJ2-1	TRBD2	TRBV7-9	NA	TGTGCCAGCAGCTCCTCTGGTAGCGGGGGGCCCTACAATGAGCAGTTCTTC	CASSSSGSGGPYNEQFF
TRBJ1-1	NA	TRBV5-4	NA	TGTGCCAGCAGCTTGGAAGGCCAGTCGACTGAAGCTTTCTTT	CASSLEGQSTEAFF
TRBJ2-7	NA	TRBV10-2	NA	TGCGCCAGCAGTGAGTCCCAGGGAACCTACGAGCAGTACTTC	CASSESQGTYEQYF
TRBJ2-1	TRBD1	TRBV9	NA	TGTGCCAGCAGCGCGTACCCGGGACAGGGGAACGACAATGAGCAGTTCTTC	CASSAYPGQGNDNEQFF
TRBJ1-4	NA	TRBV7-8	NA	TGTGCCAGCAGCCTTACTCCCGGGAAGGAAAAACTGTTTTTT	CASSLTPGKEKLFF